This T cell receptor beta chain is from a study of blood T cell repertoires in COVID-19. About the study: The United States, Italy and Spain were the sources of the acute and convalescent COVID-19 samples. T cells, B-cell-depleted T cells, or PBMCs supplied cDNA or gDNA.

Original processing notes: Amplification of reference gene primers was used by the study to estimate nucleated cell counts. The method was immunoSEQ multiplex PCR; TCRdb's version includes in-frame clones alone and lacks a portion of them. V and J calls plus clone size are reproduced from that table; the DNA served to infer D and trimming. The repertoire holds around 130,000 clones, with roughly 79% as singletons. There are a few counts of this clone. The V and J ends lost 5 bases and 7 bases, in that order; junction bases with no gene match: 5. The V gene's germline CDR1 is SGHNT and CDR2 YENEEA. The CDR3 loop spans 15 amino acids.

The sequencing input was peripheral blood. The rearrangement uses TRBV11-3 and TRBJ2-1, with TRBD2 identical over 13 bases. The TCR originated in a human donor in a cohort sampled during active COVID-19. The DNA of the CDR3 is TGTGCCAGCAGCAGGACTAGCGGGGGTGAAAATGAGCAGTTCTTC. Encoded protein: CASSRTSGGENEQFF. The whole variable domain, filled in from reference TRBV11-3 and TRBJ2-1, reads EAGVVQSPRYKIIEKKQPVAFWCNPISGHNTLYWYLQNLGQGPELLIRYENEEAVDDSQLPKDRFSAERLKGVDSTLKIQPAELGDSAVYLCASSRTSGGENEQFFGPGTRLTVL.